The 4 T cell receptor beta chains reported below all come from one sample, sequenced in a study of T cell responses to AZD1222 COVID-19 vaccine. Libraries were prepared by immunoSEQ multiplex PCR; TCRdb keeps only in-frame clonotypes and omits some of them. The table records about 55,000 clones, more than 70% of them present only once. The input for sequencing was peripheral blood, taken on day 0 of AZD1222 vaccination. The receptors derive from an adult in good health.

The DNA of the CDR3 is TGTGCCAGCAGTGAAGGCGCGGGAAGGGAACAAGAGACCCAGTACTTC. Its translation: CASSEGAGREQETQYF. This sequence joins TRBV25-1 and TRBJ2-5; D might be TRBD2 (6 bases). The V end was cut by 2 bases, the J end by 2 bases, with 15 bases between. This CDR3 is 16 amino acids long. CDR1 and CDR2 from the germline V gene are MGHDK and SYGVNS. Full variable domain (missing parts from reference TRBV25-1 and TRBJ2-5): EADIYQTPRYLVIGTGKKITLECSQTMGHDKMYWYQQDPGMELHLIHYSYGVNSTEKGDLSSESTVSRIRTEHFPLTLESARPSHTSQYLCASSEGAGREQETQYFGPGTRLLVL.

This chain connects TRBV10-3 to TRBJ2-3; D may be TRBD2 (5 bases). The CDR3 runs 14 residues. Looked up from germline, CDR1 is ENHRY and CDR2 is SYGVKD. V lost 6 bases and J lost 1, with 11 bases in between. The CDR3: CAIRPGMGTDTQYF. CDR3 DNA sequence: TGTGCCATCAGGCCCGGGATGGGCACAGATACGCAGTATTTT.

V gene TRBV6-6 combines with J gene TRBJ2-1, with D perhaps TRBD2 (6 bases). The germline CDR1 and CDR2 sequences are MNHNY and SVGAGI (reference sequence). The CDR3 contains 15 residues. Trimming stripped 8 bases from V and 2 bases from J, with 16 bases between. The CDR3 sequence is CASCSTGATYNEQFF. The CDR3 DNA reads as TGTGCCAGCTGCTCAACGGGAGCAACCTACAATGAGCAGTTCTTC.

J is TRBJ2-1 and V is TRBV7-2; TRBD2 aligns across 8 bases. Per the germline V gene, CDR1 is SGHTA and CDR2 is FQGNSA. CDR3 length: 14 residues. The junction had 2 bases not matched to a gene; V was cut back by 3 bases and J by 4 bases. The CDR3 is CASSFQRGYNEQFF. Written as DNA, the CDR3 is TGTGCCAGCAGCTTCCAGCGGGGGTACAATGAGCAGTTCTTC.